This T cell receptor (beta chain) was captured in a study of T cell repertoires in cytomegalovirus infection. Broader study findings: CMV-specific HLA-C-restricted TCR beta clonotypes dominated the ex vivo response.

Turning to this clonotype: What it binds is not known.

The ends were cut back, 5 bases at V and 6 bases at J, with 25 bases in the middle. The CDR3 consists of 17 residues. CDR1 is MNHEY, CDR2 SMNVEV, per germline (reference sequence). TCRdb used MiXCR to reprocess the reads, holding one entry per CDR3 protein. This table has 450,000 to 650,000 distinct CDR3 sequences, just under 40% appearing once. The sequence came from a human donor in good health (CMV status not recorded). Some clones in this sample may be carry-over from other donors' samples. The chain recombines TRBV27 with TRBJ1-2; D perhaps matches TRBD1 (5 bases). The specimen was cultured PBMCs, collected from culture after CMV antigen stimulation. The CDR3 reads CASSPGIGVRLFHGYTF. In DNA, the CDR3 is TGTGCCAGCAGTCCAGGAATAGGGGTTCGTCTGTTCCATGGCTACACCTTC.